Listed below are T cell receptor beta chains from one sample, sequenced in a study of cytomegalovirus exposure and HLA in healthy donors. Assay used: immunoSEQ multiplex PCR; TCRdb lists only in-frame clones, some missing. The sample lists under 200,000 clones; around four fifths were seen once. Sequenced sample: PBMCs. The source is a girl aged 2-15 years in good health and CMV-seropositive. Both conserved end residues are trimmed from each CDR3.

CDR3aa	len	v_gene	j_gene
ASSAGQGYQPQH	12	TRBV19	TRBJ1-5
ASSFLTSGRISYNEQF	16	TRBV27	TRBJ2-1
ASSSAGGEAF	10	TRBV5-4	TRBJ1-1
AWRGGRSQPQH	11	TRBV30	TRBJ1-5
ASRGTSGTPHEQY	13	TRBV11-2	TRBJ2-7
ASSWTGGTWQPQH	13	TRBV27	TRBJ1-5
ASRPRSGTDLYEQY	14	TRBV27	TRBJ2-7
ASRWPDEQY	9	TRBV6-1	TRBJ2-7
ASSLGTGGFYEQY	13	TRBV7-7	.
ASSSPVSGKEIKY	13	TRBV5-4	TRBJ2-3
ASSFLLSAGVHEQY	14	TRBV7-9	TRBJ2-7
ASGGGWQPQH	10	TRBV15	TRBJ1-5
SVVGGVGNQPQH	12	TRBV29-1	TRBJ1-5
ASSQVPGSRAF	11	TRBV14	TRBJ1-1
ASSPGGSGYGYT	12	TRBV7-3	TRBJ1-2